These T cell receptor beta chains were read from a single sample in a study of blood T cell repertoires in COVID-19. Libraries were prepared by immunoSEQ multiplex PCR; TCRdb keeps only in-frame clonotypes and omits some of them. This repertoire shows fewer than 120,000 clones, 65% to 80% found once; its top ten account for 7.6%. Sequencing input: peripheral blood. These receptor sequences come from a woman in her sixties or seventies with acute or convalescent COVID-19. CDR3s include the opening cysteine and the closing phenylalanine or tryptophan. D genes are given only for firm matches. Where a row states a size, it is once, few, many or the class of an expanded clone; other rows omit it.

clone_size	v_call	j_call	d_call	cdr3_nt	cdr3_aa
NA	TRBV4-3	TRBJ2-2	TRBD2	TGCGCCAGCAGCCAAGATATGGTCGGTGCGGGGGGGTACACCGGGGAGCTGTTTTTT	CASSQDMVGAGGYTGELFF
NA	TRBV28	TRBJ1-2	TRBD1	TGTGCCAGCAGTACCGGGACAGGTAACCGTGGCTACACCTTC	CASSTGTGNRGYTF
few	TRBV18	TRBJ2-7	TRBD1	TGTGCCAGCTCCCCCGGGACAGGGTCCTACGAGCAGTACTTC	CASSPGTGSYEQYF
NA	TRBV27	TRBJ2-2	NA	NA	CASSLEEKRRRAGELFF
few	TRBV11-1	TRBJ2-5	NA	TGTGCCAGCAGCTCCCGACCGGGAGAGACCCAGTACTTC	CASSSRPGETQYF
NA	TRBV14	TRBJ2-7	NA	TGTGCCAGCAGCCAAGGACGGGTCCAACAGTACTTC	CASSQGRVQQYF
few	TRBV2	TRBJ1-5	NA	TGTGCCAGCAGTTCAGGCATCAGTCAGCCCCAGCATTTT	CASSSGISQPQHF
NA	TRBV11-2	TRBJ1-4	TRBD1	TGTGCCAGCAGCTCCAGGGGGCCGGGCTTAAGTGGACTGTTTTTT	CASSSRGPGLSGLFF
NA	TRBV6-6	TRBJ2-7	NA	TGTGCCAGCAGTCACGAGGGATACGAGCAGTACTTC	CASSHEGYEQYF
NA	TRBV29-1	TRBJ2-5	TRBD1	TGCAGCGTTCTGACAGGGTTAATATGGGAGACCCAGTACTTC	CSVLTGLIWETQYF
once	TRBV28	TRBJ1-3	TRBD1	TGTGCCAGCAGTTCGGGGGCGACAGGGGTAGGAAACACCATATATTTT	CASSSGATGVGNTIYF
few	TRBV2	TRBJ2-3	NA	TGTGCCACCTCAGGGGGGAGCACAGATACGCAGTATTTT	CATSGGSTDTQYF
once	TRBV9	TRBJ2-7	TRBD2	TGTGCCAGTGCCCGGACTAGCGGGGGGCTTCCCTACGAGCAGTACTTC	CASARTSGGLPYEQYF
NA	TRBV7-3	TRBJ1-5	NA	TGTGCCAGCAGCCCAGGTTCAAATCAGCCCCAGCATTTT	CASSPGSNQPQHF
NA	TRBV10-3	TRBJ2-1	NA	TGTGCCACCTGGGACTCCAGCGACTACAATGAGCAGTTCTTC	CATWDSSDYNEQFF
NA	TRBV5-1	TRBJ1-5	NA	TGCGCCAGCAGCTTGAATGGCCCGAGGGAGGGTCAGCCCCAGCATTTT	CASSLNGPREGQPQHF
many	TRBV12-3/TRBV12-4	TRBJ1-1	NA	TGTGCCAGCAGTTTAATTGGCCAAGCTTTCTTT	CASSLIGQAFF
few	TRBV7-6	TRBJ2-1	TRBD2	TGTGCCAGCAGCTCCCGACAACTAGCGGGGGCCAACAATGAGCAGTTCTTC	CASSSRQLAGANNEQFF
few	TRBV25-1	TRBJ1-1	NA	TGTGCTTCTATGACAGGACAGAACACTGAAGCTTTCTTT	CASMTGQNTEAFF
NA	TRBV4-2	TRBJ1-1	NA	TGTGCCAGCAGCCACCACCCTGGGGGGGGGAACACTGAAGCTTTCTTT	CASSHHPGGGNTEAFF
NA	TRBV12-3/TRBV12-4	TRBJ1-4	TRBD1	TGTGCCAGCAGTTGGGACAGGGGAGAAAAACTGTTTTTT	CASSWDRGEKLFF
NA	TRBV5-1	TRBJ2-7	NA	TGCGCCAGCAGCTTGGGGCGGGACGGAGTTTACGAGCAGTACTTC	CASSLGRDGVYEQYF
NA	TRBV9	TRBJ1-3	NA	TGTGCCAGCAGCGTGGCCAGGATGTCCTCTGGAAACACCATATATTTT	CASSVARMSSGNTIYF
NA	TRBV3-1/TRBV3-2	TRBJ2-3	TRBD1	TGTGCCAGCAGCCCCCAGGGGGTATTCGCAGATACGCAGTATTTT	CASSPQGVFADTQYF
NA	TRBV19	TRBJ1-3	TRBD1	TGTGCCAGTAGTGCCGGACAGGGCTTAAGAAACACCATATATTTT	CASSAGQGLRNTIYF